A single sample is the source of the 8 T cell receptor beta chains below, sequenced in a study of cytomegalovirus exposure and HLA in healthy donors. The PCR made use of 60 Vbeta and 13 Jbeta primers. TCRdb's copy holds only in-frame clones and misses some; the assay was immunoSEQ multiplex PCR. This sample carries some 110,000 clones, with roughly 3.6% going to the ten biggest clones. Sequenced: PBMCs. The receptors originated from a man aged 30 to 45 in good health and CMV-seronegative.

The V gene is TRBV14, the J gene TRBJ1-3, with 7 positions matching TRBD1. The CDR3 totals 17 residues. J was trimmed by 8 bases and V by 2 bases; bases with no gene match: 15. The V gene's germline CDR1 is SGHDN and CDR2 FVKESK. The CDR3, as DNA: TGTGCCAGCAGCCAAAGGGTCTCTTGGACAGGTTCAGACACCATATATTTT. Encoded protein: CASSQRVSWTGSDTIYF.

This chain uses TRBV7-3 with TRBJ1-6; D possibly corresponds to TRBD1 (6 bases). Germline assignment: CDR1 SGHTA and CDR2 FQGTGA. The CDR3 has 15 amino acids. V gave up 5 bases and J gave up 7 bases, with 15 bases separating them. Written as DNA, the CDR3 is TGTGCCAGCAGCATACGGGGGGGCGCGAATTCACCCCTCCACTTT. Its protein product is CASSIRGGANSPLHF.

This sequence joins TRBV30 and TRBJ2-7; D perhaps matches TRBD1 (6 bases). Trimming pared 7 bases from V and 2 bases from J, leaving 15 bases between. CDR3 length: 13 residues. Germline CDR1 and CDR2: GTSNPN and SVGIG (reference sequence). CDR3 bases: TGTGCCTTTCCCCCTACAGGGACCTACGAGCAGTACTTC. Translating it yields CAFPPTGTYEQYF.

The rearrangement uses TRBV6-5 and TRBJ2-7; TRBD1 is a possible D gene (5 bases). Germline CDR1 MNHEY, CDR2 SVGAGI. Between the trimmed V and J ends, which lost 6 bases and 2 bases, there was a span of 17 bases. The CDR3 runs to 15 residues. CDR3 sequence: CASSRDSRHPYEQYF. The DNA for the CDR3 is TGTGCCAGCAGCAGAGACAGCCGACACCCCTACGAGCAGTACTTC.

The chain uses TRBV5-8 and TRBJ2-5, with 11 bases matching TRBD2. Trimming took 4 bases from V and 5 from J; bases not matched to a gene: 10. This CDR3 has 16 amino acids. Germline CDR1 is SGHTS and CDR2 is YDEGEE. The CDR3 protein is CASSLSGGAIGETQYF. DNA of the CDR3: TGTGCCAGCAGCCTTAGCGGGGGGGCAATTGGGGAGACCCAGTACTTC.

The rearrangement uses TRBV21-1 and TRBJ1-2. TRBV21-1 is labeled a pseudogene. This CDR3 spans 15 amino acids. CDR3 in amino acids: CASSKRGGGWYGYTF. The CDR3 DNA is TGTGCCAGCAGCAAAAGGGGAGGGGGATGGTATGGCTACACCTTC.

The chain recombines TRBV2 with TRBJ2-5; 9 bases fit TRBD1. The J call is uncertain, as TRBJ2-7 better fits the DNA end. There are 13 residues in the CDR3. CDR1 SNHLY and CDR2 FYNNEI come from the germline V gene. The CDR3 reads CASRTQTGGEQYF. For the CDR3, the DNA is TGTGCCAGCAGAACACAGACAGGGGGCGAGCAGTACTTC.

This chain uses TRBV9 with TRBJ2-4; 9 bases map to TRBD2. This CDR3 has 15 amino acids. The germline gives CDR1 SGDLS, CDR2 YYNGEE. With 4 bases clipped from V and 3 bases from J, the junction kept 5 bases outside the gene matches. Here the CDR3 DNA reads TGTGCCAGCAGCCCGAGCGGGGGGAGCAAAAACATTCAGTACTTC. This codes for CASSPSGGSKNIQYF. Together with reference TRBV9 and TRBJ2-4, the CDR3 gives the full variable domain: DSGVTQTPKHLITATGQRVTLRCSPRSGDLSVYWYQQSLDQGLQFLIQYYNGEERAKGNILERFSAQQFPDLHSELNLSSLELGDSALYFCASSPSGGSKNIQYFGAGTRLSVL.